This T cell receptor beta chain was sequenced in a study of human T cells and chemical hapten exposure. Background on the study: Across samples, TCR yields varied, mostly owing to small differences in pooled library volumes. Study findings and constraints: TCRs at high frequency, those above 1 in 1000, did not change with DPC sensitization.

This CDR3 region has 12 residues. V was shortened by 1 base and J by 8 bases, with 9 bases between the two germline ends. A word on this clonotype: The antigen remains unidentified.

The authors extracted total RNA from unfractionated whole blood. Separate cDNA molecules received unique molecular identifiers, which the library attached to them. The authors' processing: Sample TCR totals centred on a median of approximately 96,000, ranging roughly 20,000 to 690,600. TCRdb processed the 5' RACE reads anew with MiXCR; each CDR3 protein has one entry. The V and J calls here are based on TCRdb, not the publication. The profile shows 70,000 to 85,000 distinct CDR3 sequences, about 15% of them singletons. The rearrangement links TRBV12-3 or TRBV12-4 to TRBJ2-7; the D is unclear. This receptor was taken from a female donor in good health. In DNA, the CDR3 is TGTGCCAGCAGTTTAGGGGCAAGCAAGCAGTACTTC. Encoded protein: CASSLGASKQYF.